This TCR beta chain comes out of a study of tumor T cells in aggressive B-cell lymphoma. Sequenced by immunoSEQ multiplex PCR; TCRdb stores in-frame clones only, minus some. This table holds around 8,400 clones, about 83% found once. Remarks on this clone: One end of the junction is discordant with germline, which a read error may explain.

Germline V lookup: CDR1 LNHNV, CDR2 YYDKDF (reference sequence). CDR3 length: 15 amino acids. The receptor was isolated from an adult with diffuse large B cell lymphoma. Sequencing was done on a sample of tumor tissue. V gene TRBV15 combines with J gene TRBJ2-7, with D hard to call. The CDR3 region has the DNA TGTGCCACCAGCAGAGATATCCAGGCTGCCTACGAACAGTACTTC. Translation gives CATSRDIQAAYEQYF.